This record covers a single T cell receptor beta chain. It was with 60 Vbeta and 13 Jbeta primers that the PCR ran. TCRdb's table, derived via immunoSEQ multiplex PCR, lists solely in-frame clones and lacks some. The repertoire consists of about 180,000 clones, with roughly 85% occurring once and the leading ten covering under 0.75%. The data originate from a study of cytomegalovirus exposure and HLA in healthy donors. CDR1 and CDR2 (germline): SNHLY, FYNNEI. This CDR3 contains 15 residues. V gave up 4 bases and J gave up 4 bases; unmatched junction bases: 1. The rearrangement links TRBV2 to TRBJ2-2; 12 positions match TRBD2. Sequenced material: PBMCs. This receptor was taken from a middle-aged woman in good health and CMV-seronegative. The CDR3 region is CASSGLAGATGELFF. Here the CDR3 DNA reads TGTGCCAGCAGTGGACTAGCGGGGGCCACCGGGGAGCTGTTTTTT.